The 8 T cell receptor beta chains below were found in one sample sequenced in a study of tumour-infiltrating T cells in Burkitt lymphoma. Repertoires were generated with immunoSEQ multiplex PCR, while TCRdb's copy carries only in-frame clones and drops some. The data hold about 17,000 clones, with about 80% observed a single time. Sequencing used tumor tissue. The receptors here all came from a human donor with diffuse large B-cell lymphoma.

V gene TRBV27 combines with J gene TRBJ1-2; D unclear. The CDR3 covers 13 residues. Germline V gene lookup returns CDR1 MNHEY and CDR2 SMNVEV (reference sequence). Trimming took off 8 bases at V and 11 bases at J, with 21 bases between the two ends. Here the CDR3 reads CASSGGPQMRYTF. CDR3 coding DNA: TGTGCCAGCTCTGGCGGCCCCCAGATGCGATACACCTTC.

The V call is TRBV5-8, the J call TRBJ2-7, with unresolved D. The CDR3 spans 13 residues. Between the trimmed V and J ends, which lost 0 bases and 5 bases, there was a span of 9 bases. Germline V gives CDR1 SGHTS, CDR2 YDEGEE. The CDR3 loop is CASSLGAWDEQYF. The CDR3 coding sequence is TGTGCCAGCAGCTTGGGAGCGTGGGACGAGCAGTACTTC. The full variable domain, its missing parts supplied by reference TRBV5-8 and TRBJ2-7, is EAGVTQSPTHLIKTRGQQATLRCSPISGHTSVYWYQQALGLGLQFLLWYDEGEERNRGNFPPRFSGRQFPNYSSELNVNALELEDSALYLCASSLGAWDEQYFGPGTRLTVT.

This rearrangement joins TRBV11-1 to TRBJ1-3, with no clear D. CDR3 length: 13 amino acids. Germline CDR1 SGHAT, CDR2 FQDESV (reference sequence). V dropped 3 bases and J dropped 4 bases, with 7 bases sitting between them. The CDR3 DNA sequence: TGTGCCAGCAGCTTCGTTCAGGGAAACACCATATATTTT. It specifies CASSFVQGNTIYF.

J is TRBJ1-5 and V is TRBV6-6; 11 bases line up with TRBD1. Losses at the gene ends were 7 bases for V and 5 bases for J; bases not matched to a gene: 7. CDR1 is MNHNY, CDR2 SVGAGI, per germline (reference sequence). The CDR3 covers 15 residues. Here the CDR3 reads CASIRGTGGDQPQHF. In DNA form, the CDR3 reads TGTGCCAGCATTCGAGGGACAGGGGGAGATCAGCCCCAGCATTTT.

This rearrangement joins TRBV10-3 to TRBJ2-1; 8 bases are a match to TRBD2. CDR3 size: 13 residues. Germline CDR1 reads ENHRY; CDR2 reads SYGVKD. With 5 bases clipped from V and 7 bases from J, the junction kept 4 bases outside the gene matches. The CDR3: CAISTGLANEQFF. CDR3 nucleotide sequence: TGTGCCATCAGTACAGGACTAGCAAATGAGCAGTTCTTC.

The V call is TRBV2, the J call TRBJ2-3; D is uncertain. V dropped 7 bases and J dropped 4 bases, with 12 bases sitting between them. The CDR3 totals 13 residues. Germline V gene data show CDR1 as SNHLY and CDR2 as FYNNEI. The CDR3 nucleotides read TGTGCCAGCATTAGTGGCGTCGCAGATACGCAGTATTTT. Amino acid sequence: CASISGVADTQYF.

This clone came up once. CDR3 sequence: CASSEGGVNTEAFF. The CDR3 bases are TGTGCCAGCAGTGAAGGCGGGGTGAACACTGAAGCTTTCTTT. V is TRBV6-1 and J is TRBJ1-1, with D unclear. The CDR3 covers 14 residues. CDR1 is MNHNS, CDR2 SASEGT, per germline. Trimming cost V 1 base and J 0 bases, with 6 bases left between them.

This clone was detected a few times. V gene TRBV7-9 combines with J gene TRBJ1-1; the D is unclear. Trimming took 2 bases from V and 0 from J, leaving 7 bases between them. The CDR3 totals 14 residues. Germline CDR1 and CDR2: SEHNR and FQNEAQ (reference sequence). The CDR3, as DNA: TGTGCCAGCAGCTTACAGACGGTGAACACTGAAGCTTTCTTT. Its protein is CASSLQTVNTEAFF.